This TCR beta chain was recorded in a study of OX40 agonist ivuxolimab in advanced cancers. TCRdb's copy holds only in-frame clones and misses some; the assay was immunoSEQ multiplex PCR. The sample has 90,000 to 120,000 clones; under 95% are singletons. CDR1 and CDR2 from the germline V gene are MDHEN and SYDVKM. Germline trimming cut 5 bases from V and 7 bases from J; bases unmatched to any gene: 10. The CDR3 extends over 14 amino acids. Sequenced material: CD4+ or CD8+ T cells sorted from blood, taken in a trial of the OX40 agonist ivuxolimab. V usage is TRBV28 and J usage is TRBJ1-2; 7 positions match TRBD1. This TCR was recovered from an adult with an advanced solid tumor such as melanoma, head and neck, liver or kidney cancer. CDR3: CASSPRTGGSGYTF. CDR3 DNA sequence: TGTGCCAGCAGTCCGCGGACAGGAGGAAGTGGCTACACCTTC.